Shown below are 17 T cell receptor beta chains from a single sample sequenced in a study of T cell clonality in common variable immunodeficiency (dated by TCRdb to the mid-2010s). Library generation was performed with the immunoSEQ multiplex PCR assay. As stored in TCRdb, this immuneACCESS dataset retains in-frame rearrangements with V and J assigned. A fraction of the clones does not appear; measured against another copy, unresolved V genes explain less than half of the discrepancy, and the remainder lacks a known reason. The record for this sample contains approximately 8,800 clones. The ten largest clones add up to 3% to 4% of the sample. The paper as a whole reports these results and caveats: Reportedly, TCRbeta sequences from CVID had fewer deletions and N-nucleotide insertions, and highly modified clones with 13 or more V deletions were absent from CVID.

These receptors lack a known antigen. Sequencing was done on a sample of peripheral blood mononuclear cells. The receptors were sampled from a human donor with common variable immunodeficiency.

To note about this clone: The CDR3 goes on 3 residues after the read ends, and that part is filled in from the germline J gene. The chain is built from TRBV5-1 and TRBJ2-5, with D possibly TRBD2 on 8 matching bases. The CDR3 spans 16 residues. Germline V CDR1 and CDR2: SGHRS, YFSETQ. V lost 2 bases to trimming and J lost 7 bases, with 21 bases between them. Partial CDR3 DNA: TGCGCCAGCAGCTTCACTCTCGGACAGGCGGGGGGGACC. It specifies CASSFTLGQAGGT. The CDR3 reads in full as CASSFTLGQAGGTQYF.

The part of the CDR3 DNA that was read is TGTGCCAGCTCACCCGGCCAGGGACAGGGGATCTATGGC. Protein sequence: CASSPGQGQGIYG. In full, the CDR3 reads CASSPGQGQGIYGYTF. V gene TRBV18 combines with J gene TRBJ1-2; 10 bases map to TRBD1. The CDR3 end falls 3 residues outside the read, so it is completed with the germline J gene. CDR1 and CDR2 (germline): KGHSH, LQKENI. J gave up 4 bases and V 3 bases, and 8 bases lay outside the gene matches. CDR3 length equals 16 residues.

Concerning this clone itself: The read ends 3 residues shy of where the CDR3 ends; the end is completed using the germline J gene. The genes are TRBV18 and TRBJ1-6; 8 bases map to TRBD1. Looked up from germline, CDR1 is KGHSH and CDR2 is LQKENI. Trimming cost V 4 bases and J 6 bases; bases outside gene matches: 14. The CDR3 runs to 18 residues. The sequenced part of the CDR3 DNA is TGTGCCAGCTCACTCCTCAATCCAGGACAGGGAAGTAATTCACCC. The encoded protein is CASSLLNPGQGSNSP. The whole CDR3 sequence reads CASSLLNPGQGSNSPLHF.

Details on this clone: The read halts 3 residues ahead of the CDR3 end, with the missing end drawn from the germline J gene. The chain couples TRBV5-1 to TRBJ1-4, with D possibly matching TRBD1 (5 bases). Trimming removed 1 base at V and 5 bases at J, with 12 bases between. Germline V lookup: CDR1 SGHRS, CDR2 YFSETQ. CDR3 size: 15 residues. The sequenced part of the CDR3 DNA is TGCGCCAGCAGCTTGTATTCGGGGGGGAATGAAAAA. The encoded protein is CASSLYSGGNEK. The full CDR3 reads CASSLYSGGNEKLFF.

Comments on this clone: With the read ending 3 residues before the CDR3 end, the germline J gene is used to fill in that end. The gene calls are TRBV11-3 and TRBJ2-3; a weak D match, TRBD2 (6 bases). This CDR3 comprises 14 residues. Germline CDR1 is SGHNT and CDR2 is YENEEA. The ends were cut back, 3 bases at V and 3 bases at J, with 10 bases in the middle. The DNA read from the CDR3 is TGTGCCAGCAGCTTGGGGGGTTCGACAGATACG. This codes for CASSLGGSTDT. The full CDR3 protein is CASSLGGSTDTQYF.

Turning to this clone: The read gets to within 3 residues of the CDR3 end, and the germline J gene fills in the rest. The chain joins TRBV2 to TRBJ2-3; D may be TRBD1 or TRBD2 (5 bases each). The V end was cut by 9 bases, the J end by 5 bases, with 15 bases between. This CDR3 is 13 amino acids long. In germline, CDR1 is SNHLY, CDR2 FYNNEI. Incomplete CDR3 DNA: TGTGCCAGTCAGTTCGAGGGGCGAGATACG. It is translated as CASQFEGRDT. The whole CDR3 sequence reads CASQFEGRDTQYF.

The CDR3 spells CASSYDRFYTDTQYF. The sequenced part of the CDR3 DNA is TGTGCCAGCAGCTACGACAGATTTTACACAGATACG. V gene TRBV2 combines with J gene TRBJ2-3; a possible D gene is TRBD1 (5 bases). Read coverage stops 3 residues before the CDR3 terminus; the germline J gene supplies the remainder. The CDR3 consists of 15 residues. CDR1 and CDR2 (germline): SNHLY, FYNNEI. The germline V and J ends were trimmed by 6 bases and 2 bases, with 15 bases remaining between them.

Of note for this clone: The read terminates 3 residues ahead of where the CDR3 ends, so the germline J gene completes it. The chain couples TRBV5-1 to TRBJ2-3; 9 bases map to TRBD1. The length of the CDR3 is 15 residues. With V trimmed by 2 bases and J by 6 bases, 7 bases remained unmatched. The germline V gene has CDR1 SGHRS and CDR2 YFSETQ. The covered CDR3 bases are TGCGCCAGCAGCTTTGGGACAGGGAATTCCGATACG. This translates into CASSFGTGNSDT. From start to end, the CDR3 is CASSFGTGNSDTQYF.

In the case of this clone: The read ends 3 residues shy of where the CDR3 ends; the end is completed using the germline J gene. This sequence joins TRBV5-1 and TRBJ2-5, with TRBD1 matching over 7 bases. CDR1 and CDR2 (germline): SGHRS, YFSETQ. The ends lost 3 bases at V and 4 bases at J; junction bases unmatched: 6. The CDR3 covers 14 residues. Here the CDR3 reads CASSWETGRETQYF. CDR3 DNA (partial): TGCGCCAGCAGCTGGGAGACAGGGCGAGAGACC.

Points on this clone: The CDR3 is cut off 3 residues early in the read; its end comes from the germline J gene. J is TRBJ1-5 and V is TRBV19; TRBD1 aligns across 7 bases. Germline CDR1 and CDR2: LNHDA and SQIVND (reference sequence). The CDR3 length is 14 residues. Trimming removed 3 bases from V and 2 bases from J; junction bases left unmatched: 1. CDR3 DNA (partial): TGTGCCAGTAGTATCGACAGGGGCAATCAGCCC. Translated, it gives CASSIDRGNQP. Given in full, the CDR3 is CASSIDRGNQPQHF.

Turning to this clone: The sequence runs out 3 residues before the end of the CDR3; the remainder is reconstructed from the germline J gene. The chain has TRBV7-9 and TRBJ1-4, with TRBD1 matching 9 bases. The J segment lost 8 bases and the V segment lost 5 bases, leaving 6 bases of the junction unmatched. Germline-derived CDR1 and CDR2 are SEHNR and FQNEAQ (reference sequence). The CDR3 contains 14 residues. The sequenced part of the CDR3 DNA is TGTGCCAGCAGCAAGGGACAGGGTGGGGAAAAA. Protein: CASSKGQGGEK. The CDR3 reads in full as CASSKGQGGEKLFF.

The CDR3 reads CASSTTGAGDTQYF. Incomplete CDR3 DNA: TGTGCCAGTAGTACGACAGGGGCGGGGGATACG. This rearrangement joins TRBV19 to TRBJ2-3; 8 bases map to TRBD1. Read sequence stops 3 residues before the CDR3 end, and the germline J gene provides the missing end. V lost 4 bases to trimming and J lost 6 bases; unmatched junction nucleotides: 6. The germline V gene encodes CDR1 LNHDA and CDR2 SQIVND (reference sequence). The CDR3 consists of 14 residues. Full variable domain (remainder filled in from reference TRBV19 and TRBJ2-3): DGGITQSPKYLFRKEGQNVTLSCEQNLNHDAMYWYRQDPGQGLRLIYYSQIVNDFQKGDIAEGYSVSREKKESFPLTVTSAQKNPTAFYLCASSTTGAGDTQYFGPGTRLTVL.

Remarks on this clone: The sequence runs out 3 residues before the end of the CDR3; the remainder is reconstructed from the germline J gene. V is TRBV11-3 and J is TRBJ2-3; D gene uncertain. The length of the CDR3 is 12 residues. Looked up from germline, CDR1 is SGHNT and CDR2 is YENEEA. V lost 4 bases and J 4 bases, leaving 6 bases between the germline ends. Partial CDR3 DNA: TGTGCCAGCAGCTCACAGCCAGATACG. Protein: CASSSQPDT. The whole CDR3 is CASSSQPDTQYF.

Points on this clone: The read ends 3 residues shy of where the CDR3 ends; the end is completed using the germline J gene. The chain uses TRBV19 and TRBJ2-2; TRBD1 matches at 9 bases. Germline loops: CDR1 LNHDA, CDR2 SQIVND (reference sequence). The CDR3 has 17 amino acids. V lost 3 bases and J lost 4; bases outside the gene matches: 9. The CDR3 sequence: CASSIPLGQGFTGELFF. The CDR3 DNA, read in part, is TGTGCCAGTAGTATCCCTCTCGGACAGGGGTTCACCGGGGAG.

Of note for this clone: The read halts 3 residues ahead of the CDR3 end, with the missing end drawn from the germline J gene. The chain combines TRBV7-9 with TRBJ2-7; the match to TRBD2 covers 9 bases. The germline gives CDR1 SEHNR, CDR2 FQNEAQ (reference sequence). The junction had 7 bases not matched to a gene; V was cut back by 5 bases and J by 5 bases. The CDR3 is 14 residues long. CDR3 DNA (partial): TGTGCCAGCAGCGCAGCGGGAGGTCAGAACGAG. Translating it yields CASSAAGGQNE. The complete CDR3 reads CASSAAGGQNEQYF.

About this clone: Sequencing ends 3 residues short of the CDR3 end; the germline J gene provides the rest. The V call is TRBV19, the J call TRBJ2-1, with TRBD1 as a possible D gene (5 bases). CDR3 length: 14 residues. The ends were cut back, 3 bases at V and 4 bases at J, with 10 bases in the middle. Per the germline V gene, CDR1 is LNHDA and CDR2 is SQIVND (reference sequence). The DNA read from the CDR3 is TGTGCCAGTAGTATGCGCAGGGTTTACAATGAG. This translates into CASSMRRVYNE. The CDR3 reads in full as CASSMRRVYNEQFF.

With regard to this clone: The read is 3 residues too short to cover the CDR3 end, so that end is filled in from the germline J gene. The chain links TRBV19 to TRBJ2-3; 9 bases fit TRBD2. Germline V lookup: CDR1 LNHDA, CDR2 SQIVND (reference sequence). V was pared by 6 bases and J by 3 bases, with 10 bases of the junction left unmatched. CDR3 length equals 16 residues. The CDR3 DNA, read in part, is TGTGCCAGTAGCCGTGCGGGGGGGCTTAGTACAGATACG. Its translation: CASSRAGGLSTDT. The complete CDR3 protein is CASSRAGGLSTDTQYF.